What follows are 20 T cell receptor beta chains derived from one specimen sequenced in a study of T cells after yellow fever vaccination. TCRdb passed the 5' RACE reads through MiXCR, listing each CDR3 protein once. The repertoire includes around 600,000 distinct CDR3 sequences, roughly 12% of them detected once, and 15% sits in the top ten. The sequenced sample was PBMCs, obtained on the day of the yellow fever booster vaccination. Source of these receptors: a man aged 25-45 years who received the YFV17D yellow fever vaccine.

There are many counts of this clonotype. CDR3 DNA: TGCAGTGCCATCAGGAGACGTGTGAGCTCCTACGAGCAGTACTTC. It yields the protein CSAIRRRVSSYEQYF. The V gene is TRBV20-1, the J gene TRBJ2-7; no clear D. Deletions cut 6 bases from V and 0 bases from J, with 18 bases between. CDR3 size: 15 residues. The germline gives CDR1 DFQATT, CDR2 SNEGSKA (reference sequence).

The genes are TRBV10-3 and TRBJ2-7; a weak D match, TRBD2 (5 bases). Deletions cut 2 bases from V and 4 bases from J, with 9 bases between. Germline V CDR1 and CDR2: ENHRY, SYGVKD. The CDR3 is 13 residues long. The CDR3 reads CAISESRLYEQYF. As DNA, the CDR3 is TGTGCCATCAGTGAGAGCCGACTATACGAGCAGTACTTC.

This clonotype was counted at least ten times. The chain links TRBV18 to TRBJ2-1; D unresolved. The V gene lost 5 bases and the J gene lost 13 bases, with 21 bases spanning the gap. CDR3 length: 14 amino acids. Per the germline V gene, CDR1 is KGHSH and CDR2 is LQKENI. The CDR3 nucleotides read TGTGCCAGCTCATCCACATCAGGAAACTTTCCCCAGTTCTTC. Protein product: CASSSTSGNFPQFF.

This chain joins TRBV7-9 and TRBJ2-3; unclear D gene. Germline V gene data show CDR1 as SEHNR and CDR2 as FQNEAQ (reference sequence). The CDR3 is made up of 14 amino acids. The V end lost 5 bases, the J end lost 1 base, and 10 bases lay between the germline ends. The CDR3 DNA reads as TGTGCCAGCAGCCCGATTACCGGCACAGATACGCAGTATTTT. Translation: CASSPITGTDTQYF.

V and J are TRBV6-5 and TRBJ2-7; no definite D call. The V gene's germline CDR1 is MNHEY and CDR2 SVGAGI. The CDR3 loop spans 14 amino acids. V was trimmed by 6 bases and J by 0 bases, leaving 12 bases between them. The CDR3 loop reads CASRYSQSSYEQYF. DNA for the CDR3: TGTGCCAGCAGATATTCACAGAGCTCCTACGAGCAGTACTTC.

This clonotype was seen only a few times. The chain couples TRBV27 to TRBJ2-1, with D uncertain. The CDR3 is 13 amino acids. The germline V gene encodes CDR1 MNHEY and CDR2 SMNVEV (reference sequence). Trimming pared 9 bases from V and 0 bases from J, leaving 9 bases between. CDR3 region: CASRMSSYNEQFF. The CDR3 DNA follows: TGTGCCAGTCGGATGTCCTCCTACAATGAGCAGTTCTTC.

This clonotype has a handful of counts. The CDR3 region has the DNA TGTGCCTGGAGTGTACAGGGGGTGGGGCCGCAGTTCTTC. This translates into CAWSVQGVGPQFF. The chain combines TRBV30 with TRBJ2-1, with 8 bases matching TRBD1. V was clipped by 0 bases and J by 12 bases; unmatched bases: 7. This CDR3 contains 13 residues. CDR1 and CDR2 (germline): GTSNPN, SVGIG (reference sequence).

This clonotype was counted only a few times. The chain recombines TRBV6-5 with TRBJ1-2; TRBD1 might be the D (5 bases). The V end lost 6 bases, the J end lost 8 bases, and 10 bases lay between the germline ends. CDR1 is MNHEY, CDR2 SVGAGI, per germline. The CDR3 covers 11 residues. CDR3 residues: CASRTAEGYTF. The CDR3 DNA follows: TGTGCCAGCAGGACAGCGGAGGGCTACACCTTC.

J is TRBJ2-7 and V is TRBV5-5; 9 bases align to TRBD1. With 8 bases clipped from V and 3 bases from J, the junction kept 9 bases outside the gene matches. The CDR3 sequence is 14 residues long. Germline CDR1 is SGHKS and CDR2 is YYEKEE (reference sequence). The CDR3: CASTTGTGIYEQYF. The CDR3 coding sequence is TGTGCCAGTACTACCGGGACAGGGATCTACGAGCAGTACTTC.

This clonotype has only a few counts. The rearrangement links TRBV18 to TRBJ2-7; 8 nucleotides line up with TRBD1. The CDR3 length is 14 residues. Germline CDR1 is KGHSH and CDR2 is LQKENI. J lost 3 bases, V lost 5 bases, and 6 bases had no gene match. The CDR3 reads CASSKQGELYEQYF. CDR3 nucleotides: TGTGCCAGCTCAAAACAGGGGGAGCTCTACGAGCAGTACTTC. The variable domain in full, with the rest retrieved from reference TRBV18 and TRBJ2-7, is NAGVMQNPRHLVRRRGQEARLRCSPMKGHSHVYWYRQLPEEGLKFMVYLQKENIIDESGMPKERFSAEFPKEGPSILRIQQVVRGDSAAYFCASSKQGELYEQYFGPGTRLTVT.

The J gene is TRBJ1-2, the V gene TRBV4-2, with a weak D call TRBD1 (5 bases). Germline CDR1 is LGHNA and CDR2 is YNFKEQ. There are 15 residues in the CDR3. V was pared by 1 base and J by 3 bases, with 12 bases between. This chain's CDR3 is CASSQVEGGDYGYTF. The CDR3 bases are TGTGCCAGCAGCCAAGTTGAGGGAGGGGACTATGGCTACACCTTC.

The table lists this clonotype with many counts. This rearrangement joins TRBV5-6 to TRBJ2-7; D ambiguous. Germline V CDR1 and CDR2: SGHDT, YYEEEE. CDR3 length: 12 residues. Trimming removed 5 bases from V and 3 bases from J, with 9 bases in between. The CDR3 spells CASSQQNYEQYF. The CDR3 DNA reads TGTGCCAGCAGTCAACAGAACTACGAGCAGTACTTC.

This clonotype was detected a few times. The CDR3 region has the DNA TGTGCCAGCAGCTTAGAGGACACTACAAAGCCCTCGGGGGAGCAGTACTTC. Residues: CASSLEDTTKPSGEQYF. This chain uses TRBV7-9 with TRBJ2-7, with D perhaps being TRBD1 or TRBD2 (5 bases each). Germline V gene data show CDR1 as SEHNR and CDR2 as FQNEAQ (reference sequence). V was cut by 1 base and J by 7 bases, with 23 bases left in between. The CDR3 spans 17 residues.

This clonotype was observed a few times. The CDR3 loop reads CASGRGGGYTF. The CDR3, as DNA: TGTGCCTCAGGGAGGGGTGGTGGCTACACCTTC. The chain employs TRBV7-2 and TRBJ1-2; D possibly corresponds to TRBD1 (5 bases). This CDR3 comprises 11 residues. Germline V gene data show CDR1 as SGHTA and CDR2 as FQGNSA. The V end lost 11 bases, the J end lost 7 bases, and 14 bases lay between the germline ends.

Only a few counts were recorded for this clonotype. The chain carries TRBV18 and TRBJ2-1; possible D gene TRBD1, 6 bases. This CDR3 is built from 14 residues. Per germline, CDR1 KGHSH and CDR2 LQKENI. V lost 3 bases and J 6 bases, leaving 12 bases between the germline ends. DNA for the CDR3: TGTGCCAGCTCACCCGCAAGGGGGATCAATGAGCAGTTCTTC. It encodes CASSPARGINEQFF.

The chain has TRBV11-3 and TRBJ1-1, with TRBD1 matching over 7 bases. V shed 1 base, J shed 2 bases, and the junction held 16 bases outside the gene matches. This CDR3 contains 19 residues. Germline V gene sequence: CDR1 SGHNT, CDR2 YENEEA. The CDR3 DNA reads as TGTGCCAGCAGCTTAGTCTTGGACCAGCGACAGGGCCTAAACACTGAAGCTTTCTTT. Translation: CASSLVLDQRQGLNTEAFF.

The chain links TRBV28 to TRBJ1-6; 7 positions agree with TRBD1. Looked up from germline, CDR1 is MDHEN and CDR2 is SYDVKM. The CDR3 totals 15 residues. After removal of 7 bases from V and 2 bases from J, the junction contained 5 bases not matched to a gene. DNA for the CDR3: TGTGCCAGCACCCGGACAGGCACCTATAATTCACCCCTCCACTTT. This encodes CASTRTGTYNSPLHF.

The table lists this clonotype with many counts. The rearrangement links TRBV7-2 to TRBJ2-3; TRBD2 agrees at 10 bases. The CDR3 has 15 amino acids. V was pared by 4 bases and J by 4 bases, with 5 bases of the junction left unmatched. Germline CDR1 SGHTA, CDR2 FQGNSA. CDR3 region: CASSSGLAAADTQYF. Here the CDR3 DNA reads TGTGCCAGCAGCTCTGGACTAGCGGCAGCAGATACGCAGTATTTT.

This chain joins TRBV7-3 and TRBJ2-3; D is undetermined. The CDR3 consists of 12 residues. V was pared by 5 bases and J by 7 bases, with 10 bases between. Germline CDR1 is SGHTA and CDR2 is FQGTGA. The CDR3 nucleotides read TGTGCCAGCAGCCCAGGAGCTAATACGCAGTATTTT. It translates to CASSPGANTQYF.

The chain recombines TRBV28 with TRBJ2-1; a weak D match, TRBD1 (7 bases). The CDR3 covers 15 residues. CDR1 and CDR2 from the germline V gene are MDHEN and SYDVKM. V gave up 6 bases and J gave up 2 bases, with 14 bases separating them. CDR3 amino acids: CASRTGGQTYNEQFF. DNA of the CDR3: TGTGCCAGCAGAACCGGGGGACAGACCTACAATGAGCAGTTCTTC.